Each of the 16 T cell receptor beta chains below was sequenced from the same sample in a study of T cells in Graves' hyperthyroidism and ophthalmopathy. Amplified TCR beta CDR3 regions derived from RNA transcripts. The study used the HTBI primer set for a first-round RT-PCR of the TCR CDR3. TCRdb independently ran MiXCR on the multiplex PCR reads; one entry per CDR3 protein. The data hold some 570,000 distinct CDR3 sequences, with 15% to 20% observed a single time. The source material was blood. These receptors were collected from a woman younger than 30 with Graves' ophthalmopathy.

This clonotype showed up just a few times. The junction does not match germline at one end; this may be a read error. The CDR3 sequence: CASSRTGGNTEVFF. The DNA of the CDR3 is TGTGCCAGCTCGCGCACAGGGGGGAACACTGAAGTTTTCTTT. The chain has TRBV18 and TRBJ1-1; 8 nucleotides align to TRBD1. CDR1 is KGHSH and CDR2 is LQKENI in the germline V gene. There are 14 residues in the CDR3.

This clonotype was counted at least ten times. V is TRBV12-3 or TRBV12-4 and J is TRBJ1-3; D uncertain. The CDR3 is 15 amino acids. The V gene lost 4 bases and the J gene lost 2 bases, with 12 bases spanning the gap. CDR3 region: CASSWGEGTGNTIYF. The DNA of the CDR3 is TGTGCCAGCAGTTGGGGTGAGGGTACTGGAAACACCATATATTTT.

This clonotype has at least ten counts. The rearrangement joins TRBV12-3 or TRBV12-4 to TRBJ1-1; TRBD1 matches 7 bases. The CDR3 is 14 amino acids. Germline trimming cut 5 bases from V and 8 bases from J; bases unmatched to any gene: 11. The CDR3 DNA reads TGTGCCAGCAGTACCCACAGGGGACGCCTAGAAGCTTTCTTT. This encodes CASSTHRGRLEAFF.

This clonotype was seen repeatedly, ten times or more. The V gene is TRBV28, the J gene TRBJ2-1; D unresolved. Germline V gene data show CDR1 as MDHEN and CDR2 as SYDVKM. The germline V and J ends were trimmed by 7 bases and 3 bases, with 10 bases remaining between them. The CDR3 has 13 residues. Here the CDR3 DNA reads TGTGCCAGCACCGGGCTCCTCTACAATGAGCAGTTCTTC. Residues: CASTGLLYNEQFF.

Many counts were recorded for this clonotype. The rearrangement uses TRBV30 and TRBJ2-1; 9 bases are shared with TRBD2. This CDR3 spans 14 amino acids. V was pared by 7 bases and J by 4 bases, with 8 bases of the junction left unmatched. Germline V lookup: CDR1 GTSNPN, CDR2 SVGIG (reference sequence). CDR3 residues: CAFYLAGLYNEQFF. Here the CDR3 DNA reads TGTGCCTTTTACCTAGCGGGGTTATACAATGAGCAGTTCTTC.

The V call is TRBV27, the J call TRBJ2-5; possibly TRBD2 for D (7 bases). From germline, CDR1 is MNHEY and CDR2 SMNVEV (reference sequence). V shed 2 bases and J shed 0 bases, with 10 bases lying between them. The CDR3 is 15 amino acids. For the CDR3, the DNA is TGTGCCAGCAGTTTAAGGGGGGGGTACCAAGAGACCCAGTACTTC. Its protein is CASSLRGGYQETQYF.

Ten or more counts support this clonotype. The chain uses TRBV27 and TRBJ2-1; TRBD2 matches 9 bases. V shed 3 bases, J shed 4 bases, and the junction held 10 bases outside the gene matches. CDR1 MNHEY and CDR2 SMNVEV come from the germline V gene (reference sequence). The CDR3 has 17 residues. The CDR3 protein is CASSFLTGSGSYNEQFF. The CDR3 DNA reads TGTGCCAGCAGTTTCCTGACGGGTAGCGGGAGTTACAATGAGCAGTTCTTC.

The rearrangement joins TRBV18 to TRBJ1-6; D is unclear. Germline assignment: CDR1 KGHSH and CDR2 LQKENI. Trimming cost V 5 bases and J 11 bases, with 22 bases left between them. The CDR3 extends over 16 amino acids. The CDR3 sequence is CASSIKNDRGLAPLHF. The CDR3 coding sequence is TGTGCCAGCTCAATAAAGAATGACCGAGGACTGGCACCCCTCCACTTT.

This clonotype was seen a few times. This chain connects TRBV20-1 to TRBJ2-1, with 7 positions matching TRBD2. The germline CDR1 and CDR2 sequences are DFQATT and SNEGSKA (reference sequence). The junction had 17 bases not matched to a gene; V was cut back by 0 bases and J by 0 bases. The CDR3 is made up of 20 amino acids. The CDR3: CSAREGRGEGTRSSYNEQFF. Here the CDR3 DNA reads TGCAGTGCTAGAGAGGGGCGAGGGGAGGGGACGAGGAGCTCCTACAATGAGCAGTTCTTC.

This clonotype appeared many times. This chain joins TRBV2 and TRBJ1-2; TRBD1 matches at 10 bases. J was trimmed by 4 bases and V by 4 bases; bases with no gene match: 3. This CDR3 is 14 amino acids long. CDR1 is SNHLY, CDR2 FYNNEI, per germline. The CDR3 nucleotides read TGTGCCAGCAGTGGGACAGGGGGTACCTATGGCTACACCTTC. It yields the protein CASSGTGGTYGYTF.

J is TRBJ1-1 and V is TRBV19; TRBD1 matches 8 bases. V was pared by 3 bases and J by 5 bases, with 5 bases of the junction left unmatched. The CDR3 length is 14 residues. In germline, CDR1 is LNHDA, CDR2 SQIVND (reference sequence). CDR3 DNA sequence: TGTGCCAGTAGTATTCAGGGGGCGAATACTGAAGCTTTCTTT. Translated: CASSIQGANTEAFF.

The CDR3: CASSLLSAEPYEQYF. The CDR3 DNA reads TGTGCCAGCAGTCTGCTTAGTGCGGAACCCTACGAGCAGTACTTC. V gene TRBV6-2 or TRBV6-3 combines with J gene TRBJ2-7; unclear D gene. Germline CDR1 reads MNHEY; CDR2 reads SVGEGT. CDR3 length: 15 amino acids. The V and J ends lost 5 bases and 2 bases respectively, with 16 bases between them.

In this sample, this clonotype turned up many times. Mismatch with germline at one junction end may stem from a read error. The CDR3 DNA is TGTGCCAGCAGCCAAGTAGGGGGAGGGGAGACCCAGTACTTC. Translating gives CASSQVGGGETQYF. V is TRBV4-1 and J is TRBJ2-5; a weak D match, TRBD2 (7 bases). In germline, CDR1 is MGHRA, CDR2 YSYEKL. The CDR3 has 14 residues.

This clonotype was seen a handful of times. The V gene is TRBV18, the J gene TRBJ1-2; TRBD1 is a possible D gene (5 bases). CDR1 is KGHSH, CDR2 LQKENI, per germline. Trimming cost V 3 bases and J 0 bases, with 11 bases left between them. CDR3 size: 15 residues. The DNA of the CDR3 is TGTGCCAGCTCACCGGGGGAGATTACTAACTATGGCTACACCTTC. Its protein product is CASSPGEITNYGYTF. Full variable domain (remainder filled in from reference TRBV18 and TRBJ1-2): NAGVMQNPRHLVRRRGQEARLRCSPMKGHSHVYWYRQLPEEGLKFMVYLQKENIIDESGMPKERFSAEFPKEGPSILRIQQVVRGDSAAYFCASSPGEITNYGYTFGSGTRLTVV.

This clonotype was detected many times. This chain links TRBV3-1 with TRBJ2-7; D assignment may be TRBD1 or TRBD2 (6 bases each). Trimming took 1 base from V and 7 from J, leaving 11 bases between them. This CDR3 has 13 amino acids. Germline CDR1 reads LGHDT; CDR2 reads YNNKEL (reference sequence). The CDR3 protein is CASSQVQGREQYF. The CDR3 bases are TGTGCCAGCAGCCAAGTTCAGGGGAGGGAGCAGTACTTC.

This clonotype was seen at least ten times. The DNA for the CDR3 is TGTGCCAGCAGTGAACAGGGGTCCAATCAGCCCCAGCATTTT. Translating gives CASSEQGSNQPQHF. V and J are TRBV2 and TRBJ1-5; D may be TRBD1 (6 bases). The germline gives CDR1 SNHLY, CDR2 FYNNEI. This CDR3 comprises 14 residues. Trimming cost V 2 bases and J 3 bases, with 8 bases left between them.